This TCR beta chain was recorded in a study of shared clonotypes between healthy human individuals. About 28,000 T cell genomes, or 250 to 300 ng DNA, went into replicate PCRs of unsorted PBMC. Clones were sequenced by immunoSEQ multiplex PCR, and TCRdb holds only the in-frame ones, with some missing. In the table there are 470,000 or so clones, 78% of which are singletons. Germline CDR1 reads SQVTM; CDR2 reads ANQGSEA. CDR3 size: 17 residues. With V trimmed by 3 bases and J by 5 bases, 14 bases remained unmatched. The receptor was derived from a woman aged 40 to 50 in good health. Some clones in this sample may be carry-over from other donors' samples. This chain joins TRBV29-1 and TRBJ2-5, with 11 bases aligning to TRBD2. Sequencing was done on a sample of PBMCs. CDR3 sequence: CSVDRYLLAGDRETQYF. CDR3 nucleotide sequence: TGCAGCGTTGACAGATACTTACTAGCGGGAGACCGGGAGACCCAGTACTTC.